Following are 30 T cell receptor beta chains from one sample sequenced in a study of blood T cell repertoires in COVID-19. Profiled with immunoSEQ multiplex PCR; TCRdb holds only in-frame clones, not every one. Of about 280,000 clones in the sample, 80% to 90% were seen once. The specimen was peripheral blood. The source of these receptors is a woman in her 70s with acute or convalescent COVID-19.

V gene TRBV5-4 combines with J gene TRBJ1-2, with 12 bases lining up with TRBD1. The length of the CDR3 is 18 residues. Germline assignment: CDR1 SGHNT and CDR2 YYREEE (reference sequence). J lost 6 bases, V lost 0 bases, and 12 bases had no gene match. CDR3 DNA sequence: TGTGCCAGCAGCTTGGATGAAGGGACAGGGGGCGAGTCAAATGGCTACACCTTC. Translation: CASSLDEGTGGESNGYTF. The whole variable domain, filled in from reference TRBV5-4 and TRBJ1-2, reads ETGVTQSPTHLIKTRGQQVTLRCSSQSGHNTVSWYQQALGQGPQFIFQYYREEENGRGNFPPRFSGLQFPNYSSELNVNALELDDSALYLCASSLDEGTGGESNGYTFGSGTRLTVV.

Concerning this clone: The same CDR3 is also encoded by other DNA sequences in this sample. The genes are TRBV19 and TRBJ1-5; 8 bases align to TRBD1. This CDR3 comprises 17 residues. With V trimmed by 6 bases and J by 4 bases, 14 bases remained unmatched. Germline V lookup: CDR1 LNHDA, CDR2 SQIVND (reference sequence). CDR3 residues: CASSPPPGQELNQPQHF. CDR3 DNA: TGTGCCAGTAGCCCCCCACCGGGACAGGAACTAAATCAGCCCCAGCATTTT.

This clone showed up just a few times. The rearrangement uses TRBV3-1 (or the pseudogene TRBV3-2) and TRBJ2-3, with D perhaps matching TRBD2 (7 bases). Germline-derived CDR1 and CDR2 are LGHDT and YNNKEL (reference sequence). V was cut by 8 bases and J by 4 bases, with 16 bases left in between. The CDR3 is 14 amino acids. The CDR3 sequence: CASSYAGASDTQYF. The CDR3 coding sequence is TGTGCCAGCTCATATGCGGGGGCGTCAGATACGCAGTATTTT.

CDR3 in DNA: TGTGCCAGCTCCCGAGAAGGGGTTATGAACACTGAAGCTTTCTTT. This codes for CASSREGVMNTEAFF. The chain joins TRBV18 to TRBJ1-1; perhaps TRBD1 as D (5 bases). Per germline, CDR1 KGHSH and CDR2 LQKENI. CDR3 length: 15 residues. V dropped 6 bases and J dropped 0 bases, with 14 bases sitting between them. Complete variable domain (other parts from reference TRBV18 and TRBJ1-1): NAGVMQNPRHLVRRRGQEARLRCSPMKGHSHVYWYRQLPEEGLKFMVYLQKENIIDESGMPKERFSAEFPKEGPSILRIQQVVRGDSAAYFCASSREGVMNTEAFFGQGTRLTVV.

V and J are TRBV10-3 and TRBJ1-3, with D hard to call. Trimming took off 6 bases at V and 1 base at J, with 13 bases between the two ends. This CDR3 comprises 15 residues. Germline V lookup: CDR1 ENHRY, CDR2 SYGVKD. In DNA, the CDR3 is TGTGCCATCAGGGCTGGCTCCCTTTCTGGAAACACCATATATTTT. Amino acids: CAIRAGSLSGNTIYF.

The V call is TRBV27, the J call TRBJ2-5; D ambiguous. CDR1 and CDR2 from the germline V gene are MNHEY and SMNVEV (reference sequence). Deletions cut 6 bases from V and 5 bases from J, with 19 bases between. The CDR3 has 15 amino acids. DNA of the CDR3: TGTGCCAGCAGCTCCGACAAAAACGCGTATGAGACCCAGTACTTC. It translates to CASSSDKNAYETQYF.

The chain uses TRBV5-6 and TRBJ2-1, with D unresolved. Trimming took off 4 bases at V and 0 bases at J, with 11 bases between the two ends. Per germline, CDR1 SGHDT and CDR2 YYEEEE. This CDR3 is 15 amino acids long. The CDR3 region is CASSPEPSSYNEQFF. CDR3 coding DNA: TGTGCCAGCAGCCCCGAGCCAAGCTCCTACAATGAGCAGTTCTTC.

The rearrangement links TRBV5-1 to TRBJ2-6, with D tentatively TRBD1 (6 bases). CDR1 is SGHRS, CDR2 YFSETQ, per germline. The germline V and J ends were trimmed by 0 bases and 13 bases, with 14 bases remaining between them. The CDR3 extends over 14 amino acids. CDR3 residues: CASSLVQGTGVLTF. As DNA, the CDR3 is TGCGCCAGCAGCTTGGTCCAGGGGACCGGGGTCCTGACTTTC.

In this sample, this clone turned up a few times. The chain uses TRBV7-9 and TRBJ2-7; TRBD1 is a possible D gene (6 bases). Trimming stripped 3 bases from V and 2 bases from J, with 8 bases between. This CDR3 has 13 residues. The germline gives CDR1 SEHNR, CDR2 FQNEAQ (reference sequence). In DNA, the CDR3 is TGTGCCAGCAGCTTCAGACAGGCCTACGAGCAGTACTTC. It is translated as CASSFRQAYEQYF.

The rearrangement uses TRBV2 and TRBJ1-1; 7 bases agree with TRBD1. This CDR3 has 11 amino acids. V shed 11 bases, J shed 1 base, and the junction held 1 base outside the gene matches. CDR1 SNHLY and CDR2 FYNNEI come from the germline V gene. CDR3 DNA: TGTGCCGGACAGGAGAACACTGAAGCTTTCTTT. Amino acids: CAGQENTEAFF.

The chain links TRBV10-2 to TRBJ1-3; maybe TRBD1 (6 bases). The CDR3 is made up of 15 amino acids. Trimming took 0 bases from V and 2 from J, leaving 8 bases between them. Per germline, CDR1 WSHSY and CDR2 SAAADI. The CDR3 sequence: CASSESKGAGNTIYF. CDR3 bases: TGCGCCAGCAGTGAGTCAAAGGGGGCTGGAAACACCATATATTTT.

The chain carries TRBV27 and TRBJ1-4; no clear D. Germline V gene data show CDR1 as MNHEY and CDR2 as SMNVEV (reference sequence). Trimming cost V 3 bases and J 7 bases, with 18 bases left between them. The CDR3 contains 16 residues. CDR3 loop: CASSFSAGPSREKLFF. The CDR3 DNA reads as TGTGCCAGCAGTTTCAGCGCGGGCCCCTCACGTGAAAAACTGTTTTTT.

This clone was observed a handful of times. The V call is TRBV28, the J call TRBJ1-5; weak D call: TRBD1 (5 bases). V was trimmed by 5 bases and J by 4 bases, leaving 12 bases between them. The CDR3 is made up of 14 amino acids. Germline CDR1 and CDR2: MDHEN and SYDVKM. Written as DNA, the CDR3 is TGTGCCAGCAGTCTCGCGGGGGGGAATCAGCCCCAGCATTTT. Translation: CASSLAGGNQPQHF.

This CDR3 is CASSLTPTQGEQYF. CDR3 coding DNA: TGTGCCAGCAGCCTGACTCCAACCCAGGGCGAGCAGTACTTC. The chain carries TRBV7-2 and TRBJ2-7; weak D call: TRBD1 (5 bases). Trimming pared 5 bases from V and 6 bases from J, leaving 17 bases between. Germline-derived CDR1 and CDR2 are SGHTA and FQGNSA. CDR3 size: 14 residues.

CDR3 coding DNA: TGTGCCAGCAGCTGGACACCCTCCTACGAGCAGTACTTC. It specifies CASSWTPSYEQYF. The chain links TRBV7-9 to TRBJ2-7, with D possibly matching TRBD1 (5 bases). Germline V gives CDR1 SEHNR, CDR2 FQNEAQ (reference sequence). The CDR3 has 13 amino acids. The V end lost 4 bases, the J end lost 0 bases, and 7 bases lay between the germline ends.

This chain uses TRBV30 with TRBJ1-2, with 7 bases lining up with TRBD1. V lost 2 bases to trimming and J lost 4 bases; unmatched junction nucleotides: 10. CDR3 length: 15 residues. Germline V lookup: CDR1 GTSNPN, CDR2 SVGIG (reference sequence). The DNA of the CDR3 is TGTGCCTGGAGTACCGGGACAGCGGGAGGCTATGGCTACACCTTC. Amino acids: CAWSTGTAGGYGYTF.

The chain has TRBV7-2 and TRBJ2-3; TRBD1 agrees at 8 bases. The germline gives CDR1 SGHTA, CDR2 FQGNSA. The CDR3 is 15 residues long. With V trimmed by 5 bases and J by 2 bases, 6 bases remained unmatched. This CDR3 is CASSEDRVLTDTQYF. As DNA, the CDR3 is TGTGCCAGCAGCGAGGACAGGGTCCTCACAGATACGCAGTATTTT.

This clone has only a few counts. The V gene is TRBV25-1, the J gene TRBJ1-2, with 11 bases lining up with TRBD1. This CDR3 is 14 amino acids long. Germline V gives CDR1 MGHDK, CDR2 SYGVNS. Unmatched junction bases numbered 6, after V lost 4 bases and J lost 8 bases. The CDR3 loop is CASSGDRGFRGYTF. The CDR3 DNA reads TGTGCCAGCAGTGGGGACAGGGGGTTTAGGGGCTACACCTTC.

V is TRBV5-5 and J is TRBJ2-1; TRBD1 agrees at 8 bases. Trimming at V came to 4 bases and at J to 9 bases, leaving 15 bases not matched to a gene. The CDR3 is 16 amino acids. The germline V gene encodes CDR1 SGHKS and CDR2 YYEKEE (reference sequence). The CDR3 nucleotides are TGTGCCAGCAGCCTAGGGACAGGCGGTATTGGGATTGAGCAGTTCTTC. Residues: CASSLGTGGIGIEQFF.

V is TRBV7-8 and J is TRBJ1-2; maybe TRBD1 (5 bases). The CDR3 runs 15 residues. In germline, CDR1 is SGHVS, CDR2 FQNEAQ. Trimming removed 1 base at V and 6 bases at J, with 15 bases between. CDR3 DNA: TGTGCCAGCAGCTTAGATTCGCGGGGCAGTCATGGCTACACCTTC. Residues: CASSLDSRGSHGYTF.

The chain recombines TRBV19 with TRBJ1-2; 9 bases fit TRBD1. V gave up 8 bases and J gave up 1 base; unmatched junction bases: 8. CDR3 length: 15 residues. CDR1 is LNHDA and CDR2 is SQIVND in the germline V gene (reference sequence). Written as DNA, the CDR3 is TGTGCCAGTGCCGGGACAGGGCTTTTTAACTATGGCTACACCTTC. Its protein product is CASAGTGLFNYGYTF.

This sequence joins TRBV12-2 and TRBJ2-3; the D call of TRBD1 is as the table states it, not checked on the DNA. TRBV12-2 is given as a pseudogene. The CDR3 runs 16 residues. The CDR3 protein is CASRLALVPQTDTQYF. In DNA, the CDR3 is TGTGCAAGTCGCTTAGCCTTAGTCCCACAGACAGATACGCAGTATTTT.

For this clone: One end of the junction varies from germline; a read error may be responsible. The chain couples TRBV2 to TRBJ1-3, with D unclear. Germline V lookup: CDR1 SNHLY, CDR2 FYNNEI. This CDR3 spans 11 amino acids. This CDR3 is CASSDEVTVDF. CDR3 nucleotide sequence: TGTGCCAGCAGTGATGAGGTTACCGTTGATTTT.

This chain links TRBV6-5 with TRBJ1-1; perhaps TRBD1 as D (5 bases). CDR3 size: 15 residues. Germline V gene data show CDR1 as MNHEY and CDR2 as SVGAGI. Trimming removed 7 bases at V and 0 bases at J, with 15 bases between. DNA for the CDR3: TGTGCCAGCAATAGGGGATCTTTTATGAACACTGAAGCTTTCTTT. Protein sequence: CASNRGSFMNTEAFF.

The V gene is TRBV5-1, the J gene TRBJ1-3; 8 nucleotides agree with TRBD1. The CDR3 extends over 15 amino acids. Germline CDR1 reads SGHRS; CDR2 reads YFSETQ. Trimming took 4 bases from V and 3 from J; bases not matched to a gene: 6. CDR3 bases: TGCGCCAGCAGCCCCTCTGGACAGGGTGGAAACACCATATATTTT. Translating gives CASSPSGQGGNTIYF.

This clone was counted a few times. The chain is built from TRBV7-6 and TRBJ2-1; D gene unclear. Trimming cost V 3 bases and J 12 bases, with 12 bases left between them. The CDR3 sequence is 12 residues long. Germline V lookup: CDR1 SGHVS, CDR2 FNYEAQ. CDR3 sequence reads: CASSLVDSRQFF. In DNA, the CDR3 is TGTGCCAGCAGCTTGGTTGACTCACGGCAGTTCTTC.

This clone occurred a few times. The chain carries TRBV7-9 and TRBJ2-7; perhaps TRBD1 as D (6 bases). V lost 5 bases and J 1 base, leaving 15 bases between the germline ends. Germline assignment: CDR1 SEHNR and CDR2 FQNEAQ (reference sequence). The CDR3 loop spans 15 amino acids. The chain's CDR3 is CASSPGVRGSYEQYF. Written as DNA, the CDR3 is TGTGCCAGCAGCCCAGGGGTCAGGGGTTCCTACGAGCAGTACTTC.

The chain joins TRBV6-5 to TRBJ1-2, with D uncertain. This CDR3 has 16 residues. Germline values: CDR1 MNHEY, CDR2 SVGAGI. With 0 bases removed from V and 0 bases from J, the gap between germline ends came to 11 bases. The CDR3 DNA sequence: TGTGCCAGCAGTTACTCTGAGGGCGCGGCTAACTATGGCTACACCTTC. Translating it yields CASSYSEGAANYGYTF.

This clone appeared a single time. The chain has TRBV24-1 and TRBJ2-1; 12 positions agree with TRBD2. Trimming cost V 3 bases and J 8 bases; bases outside gene matches: 10. This CDR3 region has 17 residues. CDR1 is KGHDR, CDR2 SFDVKD, per germline. In nucleotides, the CDR3 is TGTGCCACCAGTGATCCCCAACTAGCGGGGGGCATGGATGAGCAGTTCTTC. This encodes CATSDPQLAGGMDEQFF.

The rearrangement uses TRBV28 and TRBJ2-5; 8 bases are a match to TRBD2. The CDR3 covers 13 residues. The V gene end was trimmed by 6 bases and the J gene end by 5 bases; junction bases not matched to a gene: 5. In germline, CDR1 is MDHEN, CDR2 SYDVKM. The CDR3, as DNA: TGTGCCAGCAGCGCGGGGGGTACGGAGACCCAGTACTTC. Encoded protein: CASSAGGTETQYF.